The subject of this entry is one T cell receptor beta chain. Its antigen is still unknown. CDR3 size: 15 residues. Trimming took 4 bases from V and 7 from J; bases not matched to a gene: 9. Germline loops: CDR1 SGHKS, CDR2 YYEKEE (reference sequence). The data are from a study of a mutant IDH1 vaccine in newly diagnosed glioma. As for the study in general: Antecedent treatment encompassed radiotherapy, temozolomide, or their combination; the majority received both.

Study-wide points: It was 85% to 95% of patients that developed vaccine-induced immune responses.

Here immunoSEQ multiplex PCR was the method, and the copy in TCRdb shows in-frame clones only, minus some. The sample carries some 130,000 clones, 80% recorded once. Time point described: week 11, during vaccination. The study gave 300 ug of mutant IDH1 20-mer peptide per vaccine dose, with topical imiquimod. The source is a man in his forties or fifties with glioma. The V gene is TRBV5-5, the J gene TRBJ1-5; 9 nucleotides align to TRBD1. Material: PBMCs, obtained from a glioma patient whose treatment included an IDH1 peptide vaccine. Here the CDR3 reads CASSQDRGVRQPQHF. Here the CDR3 DNA reads TGTGCCAGCAGCCAGGACAGGGGCGTGAGACAGCCCCAGCATTTT.